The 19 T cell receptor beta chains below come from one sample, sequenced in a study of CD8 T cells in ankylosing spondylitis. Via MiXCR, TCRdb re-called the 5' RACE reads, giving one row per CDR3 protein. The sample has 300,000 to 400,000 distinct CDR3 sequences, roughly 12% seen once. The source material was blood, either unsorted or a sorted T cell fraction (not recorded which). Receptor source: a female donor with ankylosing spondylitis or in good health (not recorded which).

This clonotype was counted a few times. CDR3 in DNA: TGTGCCAGCAGCCCCCCGGGCCTTAACACCGGGGAGCTGTTTTTT. As protein: CASSPPGLNTGELFF. The gene calls are TRBV7-2 and TRBJ2-2, with D hard to call. The length of the CDR3 is 15 residues. Germline loops: CDR1 SGHTA, CDR2 FQGNSA. V was trimmed by 5 bases and J by 2 bases, leaving 12 bases between them.

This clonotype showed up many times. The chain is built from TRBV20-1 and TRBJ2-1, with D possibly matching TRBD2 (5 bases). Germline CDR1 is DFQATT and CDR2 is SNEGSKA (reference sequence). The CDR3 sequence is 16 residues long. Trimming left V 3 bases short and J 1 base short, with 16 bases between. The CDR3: CSASRFTSTSYNEQFF. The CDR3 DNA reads TGCAGTGCTAGTAGATTCACTAGTACGTCCTACAATGAGCAGTTCTTC.

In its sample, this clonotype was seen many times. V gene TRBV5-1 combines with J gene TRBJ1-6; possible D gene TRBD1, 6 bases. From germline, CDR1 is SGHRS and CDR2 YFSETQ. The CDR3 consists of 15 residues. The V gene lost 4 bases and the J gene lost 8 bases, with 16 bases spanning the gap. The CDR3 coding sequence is TGCGCCAGCAGCCTATGGGACCCAGGGGATTCACCCCTCCACTTT. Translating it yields CASSLWDPGDSPLHF.

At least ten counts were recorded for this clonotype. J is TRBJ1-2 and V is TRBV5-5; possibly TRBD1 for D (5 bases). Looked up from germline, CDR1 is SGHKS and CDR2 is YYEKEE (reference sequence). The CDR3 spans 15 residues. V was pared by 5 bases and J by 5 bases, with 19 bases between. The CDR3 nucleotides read TGTGCCAGCAGGCTTGGGCTGCAGGGAGAGTATGGCTACACCTTC. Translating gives CASRLGLQGEYGYTF.

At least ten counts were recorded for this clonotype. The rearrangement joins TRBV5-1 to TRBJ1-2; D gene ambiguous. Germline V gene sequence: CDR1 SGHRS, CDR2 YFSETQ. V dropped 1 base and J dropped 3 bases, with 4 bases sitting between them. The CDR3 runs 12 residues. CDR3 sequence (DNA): TGCGCCAGCAGCTTGACGGACTATGGCTACACCTTC. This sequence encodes CASSLTDYGYTF.

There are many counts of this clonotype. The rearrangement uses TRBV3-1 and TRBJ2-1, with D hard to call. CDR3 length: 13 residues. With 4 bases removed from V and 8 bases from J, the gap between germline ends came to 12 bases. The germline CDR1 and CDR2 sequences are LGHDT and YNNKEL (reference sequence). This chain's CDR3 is CASSRGTSHEQFF. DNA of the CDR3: TGTGCCAGCAGCCGGGGTACTTCCCATGAGCAGTTCTTC.

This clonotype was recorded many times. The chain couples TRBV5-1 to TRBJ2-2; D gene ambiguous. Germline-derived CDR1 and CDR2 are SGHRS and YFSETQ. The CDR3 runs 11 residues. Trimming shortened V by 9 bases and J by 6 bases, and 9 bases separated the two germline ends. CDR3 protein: CATSYAGELFF. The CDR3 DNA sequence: TGCGCCACCTCTTACGCCGGGGAGCTGTTTTTT.

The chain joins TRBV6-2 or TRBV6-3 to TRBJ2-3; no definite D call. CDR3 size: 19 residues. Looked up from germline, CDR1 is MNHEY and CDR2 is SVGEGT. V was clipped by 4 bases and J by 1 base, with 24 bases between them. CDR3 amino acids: CASSFLIYGAKEGTDTQYF. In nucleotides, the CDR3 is TGTGCCAGCAGTTTCCTGATTTATGGCGCCAAGGAAGGCACAGATACGCAGTATTTT.

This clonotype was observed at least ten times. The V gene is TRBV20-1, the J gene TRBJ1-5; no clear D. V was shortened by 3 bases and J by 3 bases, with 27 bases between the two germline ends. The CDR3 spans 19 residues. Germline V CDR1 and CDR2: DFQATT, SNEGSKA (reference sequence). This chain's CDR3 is CSASFRSASPGVANQPQHF. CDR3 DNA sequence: TGCAGTGCTAGTTTTCGGAGCGCTAGTCCGGGTGTGGCCAATCAGCCCCAGCATTTT.

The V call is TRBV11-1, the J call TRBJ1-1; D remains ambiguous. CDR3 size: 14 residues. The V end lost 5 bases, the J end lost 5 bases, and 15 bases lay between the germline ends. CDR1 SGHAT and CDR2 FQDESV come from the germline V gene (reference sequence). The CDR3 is CASSHPPGRTEAFF. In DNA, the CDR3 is TGTGCCAGCAGCCATCCGCCGGGGAGGACTGAAGCTTTCTTT. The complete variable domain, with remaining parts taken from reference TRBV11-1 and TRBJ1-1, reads EAEVAQSPRYKITEKSQAVAFWCDPISGHATLYWYRQILGQGPELLVQFQDESVVDDSQLPKDRFSAERLKGVDSTLKIQPAELGDSAMYLCASSHPPGRTEAFFGQGTRLTVV.

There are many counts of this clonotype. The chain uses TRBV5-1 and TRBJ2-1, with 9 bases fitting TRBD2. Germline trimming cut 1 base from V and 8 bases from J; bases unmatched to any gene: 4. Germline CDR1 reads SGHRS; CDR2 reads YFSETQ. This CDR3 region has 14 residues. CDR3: CASSLRGLAHEQFF. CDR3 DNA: TGCGCCAGCAGCTTGAGGGGACTAGCCCATGAGCAGTTCTTC.

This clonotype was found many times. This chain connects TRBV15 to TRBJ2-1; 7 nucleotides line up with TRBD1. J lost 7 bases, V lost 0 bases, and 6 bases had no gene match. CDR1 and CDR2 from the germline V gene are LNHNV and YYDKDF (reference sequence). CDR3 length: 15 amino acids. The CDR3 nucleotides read TGTGCCACCAGCAGAGAACTACAACAGGGGAATGAGCAGTTCTTC. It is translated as CATSRELQQGNEQFF.

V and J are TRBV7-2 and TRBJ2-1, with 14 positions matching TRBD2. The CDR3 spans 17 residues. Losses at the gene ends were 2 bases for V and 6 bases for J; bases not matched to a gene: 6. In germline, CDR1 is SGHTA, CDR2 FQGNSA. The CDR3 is CASSLTLGTSGSNEQFF. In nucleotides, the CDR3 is TGTGCCAGCAGCTTAACACTCGGGACTAGCGGGAGCAATGAGCAGTTCTTC.

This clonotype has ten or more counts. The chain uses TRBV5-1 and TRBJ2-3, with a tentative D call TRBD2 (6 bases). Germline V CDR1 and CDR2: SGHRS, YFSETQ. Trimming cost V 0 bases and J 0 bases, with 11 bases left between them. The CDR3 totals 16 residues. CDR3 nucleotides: TGCGCCAGCAGCTTGGTTCTAGCGACCAGCACAGATACGCAGTATTTT. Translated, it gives CASSLVLATSTDTQYF.

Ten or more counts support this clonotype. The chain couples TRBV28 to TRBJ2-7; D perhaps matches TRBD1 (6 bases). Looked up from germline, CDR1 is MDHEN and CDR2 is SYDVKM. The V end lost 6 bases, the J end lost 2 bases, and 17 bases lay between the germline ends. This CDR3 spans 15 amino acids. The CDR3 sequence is CASSSTGRLAYEQYF. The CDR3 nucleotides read TGTGCCAGCAGCTCCACAGGGAGATTAGCCTACGAGCAGTACTTC.

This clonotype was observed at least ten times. CDR3 region: CSARDREGTNTGELFF. CDR3 nucleotides: TGCAGTGCTAGAGATCGGGAAGGGACAAACACCGGGGAGCTGTTTTTT. The V gene is TRBV20-1, the J gene TRBJ2-2, with a tentative D call TRBD1 (6 bases). This CDR3 spans 16 amino acids. Trimming pared 0 bases from V and 2 bases from J, leaving 13 bases between. The germline CDR1 and CDR2 sequences are DFQATT and SNEGSKA (reference sequence).

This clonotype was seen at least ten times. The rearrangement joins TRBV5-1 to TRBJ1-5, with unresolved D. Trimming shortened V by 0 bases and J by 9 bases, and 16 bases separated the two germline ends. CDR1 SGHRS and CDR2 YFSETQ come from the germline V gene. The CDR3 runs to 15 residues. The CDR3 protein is CASSLDPGGKSPQHF. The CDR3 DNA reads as TGCGCCAGCAGCTTGGACCCAGGTGGCAAATCGCCCCAGCATTTT.

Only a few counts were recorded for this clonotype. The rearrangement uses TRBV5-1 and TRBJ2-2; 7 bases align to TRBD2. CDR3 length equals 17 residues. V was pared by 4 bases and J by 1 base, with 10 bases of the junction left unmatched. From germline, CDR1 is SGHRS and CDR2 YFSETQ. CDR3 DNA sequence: TGCGCCAGCAGCCGCCAGGAGGGACTACTGAACACCGGGGAGCTGTTTTTT. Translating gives CASSRQEGLLNTGELFF. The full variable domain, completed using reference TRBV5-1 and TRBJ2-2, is KAGVTQTPRYLIKTRGQQVTLSCSPISGHRSVSWYQQTPGQGLQFLFEYFSETQRNKGNFPGRFSGRQFSNSRSEMNVSTLELGDSALYLCASSRQEGLLNTGELFFGEGSRLTVL.

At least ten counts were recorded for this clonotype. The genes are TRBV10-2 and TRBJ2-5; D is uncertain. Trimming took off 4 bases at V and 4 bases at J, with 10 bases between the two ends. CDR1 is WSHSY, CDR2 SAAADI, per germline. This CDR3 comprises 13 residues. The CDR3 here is CASSGSLGETQYF. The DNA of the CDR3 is TGCGCCAGCAGTGGGAGCTTGGGAGAGACCCAGTACTTC.